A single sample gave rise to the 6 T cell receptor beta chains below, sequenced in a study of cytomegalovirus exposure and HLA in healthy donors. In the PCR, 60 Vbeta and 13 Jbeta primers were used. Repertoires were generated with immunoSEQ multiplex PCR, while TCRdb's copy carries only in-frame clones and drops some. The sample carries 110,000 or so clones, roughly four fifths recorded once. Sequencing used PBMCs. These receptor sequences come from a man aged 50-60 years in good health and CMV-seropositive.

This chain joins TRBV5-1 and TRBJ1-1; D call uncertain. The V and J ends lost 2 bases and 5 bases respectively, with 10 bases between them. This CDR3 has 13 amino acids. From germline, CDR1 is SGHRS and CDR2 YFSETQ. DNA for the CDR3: TGCGCCAGCAGCTTTGAGGGATTTACTGAAGCTTTCTTT. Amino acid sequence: CASSFEGFTEAFF.

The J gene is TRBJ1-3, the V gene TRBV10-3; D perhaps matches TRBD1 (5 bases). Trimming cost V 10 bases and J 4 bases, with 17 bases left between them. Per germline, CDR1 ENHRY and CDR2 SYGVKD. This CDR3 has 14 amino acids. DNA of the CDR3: TGTGCCAGCGGCGTGGCAGGGCCCGGAAACACCATATATTTT. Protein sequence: CASGVAGPGNTIYF.

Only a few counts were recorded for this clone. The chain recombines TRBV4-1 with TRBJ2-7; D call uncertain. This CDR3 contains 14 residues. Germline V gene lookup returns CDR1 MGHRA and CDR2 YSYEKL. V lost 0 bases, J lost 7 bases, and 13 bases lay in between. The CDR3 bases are TGCGCCAGCAGCCAAGAAACTGTGGCGAGGGAGCAGTACTTC. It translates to CASSQETVAREQYF.

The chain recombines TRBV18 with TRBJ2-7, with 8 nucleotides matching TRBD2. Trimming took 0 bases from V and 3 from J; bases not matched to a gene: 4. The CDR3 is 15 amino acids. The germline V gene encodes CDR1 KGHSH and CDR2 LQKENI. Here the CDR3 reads CASSPPSLAGYEQYF. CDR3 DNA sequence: TGTGCCAGCTCACCACCGAGCCTAGCGGGCTACGAGCAGTACTTC.

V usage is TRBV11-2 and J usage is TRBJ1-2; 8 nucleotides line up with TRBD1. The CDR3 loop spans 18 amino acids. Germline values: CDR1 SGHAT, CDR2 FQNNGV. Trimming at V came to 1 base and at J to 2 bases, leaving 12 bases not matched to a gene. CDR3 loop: CASSLGSPPDRDNYGYTF. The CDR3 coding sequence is TGTGCCAGCAGCTTAGGGTCCCCACCGGACAGGGACAACTATGGCTACACCTTC.

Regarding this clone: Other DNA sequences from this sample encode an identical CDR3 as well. CDR3 residues: CASSLGGSTYNEQFF. CDR3 nucleotides: TGTGCCAGCAGTTTGGGCGGGAGCACCTACAATGAGCAGTTCTTC. The chain has TRBV27 and TRBJ2-1, with 7 bases fitting TRBD2. Losses at the gene ends were 3 bases for V and 2 bases for J; bases not matched to a gene: 4. Germline values: CDR1 MNHEY, CDR2 SMNVEV (reference sequence). The length of the CDR3 is 15 residues.